Below, 10 T cell receptor beta chains from the same sample are listed, as sequenced in a study of blood T cells in healthy people across ages. The second PCR ran roughly 6 to 12 cycles with a sample-barcoded 5' primer and J-beta primers. TCRdb reprocessed the 5' RACE reads with MiXCR, giving one entry per CDR3 protein. This table holds about 1.4 million distinct CDR3 sequences, roughly 59% found once. Sequenced input: blood. The receptors come from a man aged 18 to 29 in good health.

This clonotype has a handful of counts. The chain carries TRBV5-1 and TRBJ2-7, with a possible D match to TRBD2 (6 bases). CDR1 is SGHRS, CDR2 YFSETQ, per germline. V gave up 0 bases and J gave up 3 bases, with 13 bases separating them. This CDR3 region has 15 residues. The CDR3 region is CASSLAGGALYEQYF. CDR3 sequence (DNA): TGCGCCAGCAGCTTGGCCGGCGGGGCCCTCTACGAGCAGTACTTC.

The chain carries TRBV4-3 and TRBJ1-1; D is undetermined. The CDR3 spans 15 residues. Germline V lookup: CDR1 LGHNA, CDR2 YSLEER. The V gene lost 0 bases and the J gene lost 4 bases, with 12 bases spanning the gap. CDR3 protein: CASSQDKVSCTEAFF. In DNA, the CDR3 is TGCGCCAGCAGCCAAGATAAGGTCAGTTGCACTGAAGCTTTCTTT.

The rearrangement joins TRBV11-2 to TRBJ2-7, with D maybe TRBD2 (5 bases). The germline V gene has CDR1 SGHAT and CDR2 FQNNGV. The CDR3 runs 16 residues. Trimming left V 5 bases short and J 3 bases short, with 20 bases between. CDR3 sequence: CASSIRQPGVFYEQYF. The CDR3 DNA follows: TGTGCCAGCAGCATACGCCAACCCGGGGTTTTCTACGAGCAGTACTTC.

This sequence joins TRBV5-1 and TRBJ1-2; D is perhaps TRBD1 (5 bases). V was shortened by 4 bases and J by 6 bases, with 16 bases between the two germline ends. The germline CDR1 and CDR2 sequences are SGHRS and YFSETQ. CDR3 length equals 14 residues. CDR3 protein: CASSPPGTDNGYTF. The CDR3 region has the DNA TGCGCCAGCAGCCCTCCCGGGACGGATAATGGCTACACCTTC. Using reference TRBV5-1 and TRBJ1-2 for the parts outside the CDR3, the full variable domain is KAGVTQTPRYLIKTRGQQVTLSCSPISGHRSVSWYQQTPGQGLQFLFEYFSETQRNKGNFPGRFSGRQFSNSRSEMNVSTLELGDSALYLCASSPPGTDNGYTFGSGTRLTVV.

The chain combines TRBV29-1 with TRBJ2-1, with 10 bases lining up with TRBD1. V shed 8 bases and J 4 bases; nucleotides not matched to a gene: 5. Per the germline V gene, CDR1 is SQVTM and CDR2 is ANQGSEA. CDR3 length: 13 residues. CDR3 in DNA: TGCAGCTCCGGGACAGGGGTTTACAATGAGCAGTTCTTC. Translated, it gives CSSGTGVYNEQFF.

J is TRBJ2-5 and V is TRBV27, with D possibly TRBD2 on 7 matching bases. The CDR3 sequence is 12 residues long. Trimming took off 5 bases at V and 9 bases at J, with 13 bases between the two ends. The germline CDR1 and CDR2 sequences are MNHEY and SMNVEV (reference sequence). CDR3 amino acids: CASSPWEGAQYF. CDR3 bases: TGTGCCAGCAGTCCTTGGGAGGGGGCCCAGTACTTC.

This clonotype was picked up a small number of times. The V call is TRBV21-1, the J call TRBJ1-2; the D call in the table, TRBD1, was not verified against the DNA. TRBV21-1 is listed as a pseudogene. The CDR3 sequence is 14 residues long. CDR3: CASDAQGANYGYTF. CDR3 coding DNA: TGTGCCAGCGACGCACAGGGGGCCAACTATGGCTACACCTTC.

This rearrangement joins TRBV4-1 to TRBJ2-1; D is uncertain. The germline V gene has CDR1 MGHRA and CDR2 YSYEKL. The CDR3 length is 15 residues. V was cut by 4 bases and J by 2 bases, with 12 bases left in between. The CDR3 loop reads CASSRVGLPYNEQFF. The CDR3 DNA reads as TGCGCCAGCAGCCGCGTAGGGCTCCCCTACAATGAGCAGTTCTTC.

This clonotype occurred a few times. This chain connects TRBV29-1 to TRBJ1-6; D might be TRBD1 (5 bases). CDR3 size: 14 residues. Trimming left V 4 bases short and J 6 bases short, with 13 bases between. Germline assignment: CDR1 SQVTM and CDR2 ANQGSEA. CDR3 DNA: TGCAGCGTTGGAGAAACCCAGGGTAATTCACCCCTCCACTTT. Protein sequence: CSVGETQGNSPLHF.

As concerns this clonotype: A read error may produce the germline difference seen at one junction end. The chain couples TRBV14 to TRBJ2-6; D is possibly TRBD1 (6 bases). Germline V gene lookup returns CDR1 SGHDN and CDR2 FVKESK. This CDR3 region has 17 residues. CDR3 sequence reads: CAGSQVTGLSGANVLTF. CDR3 nucleotide sequence: TGTGCCGGCAGCCAAGTAACAGGGTTATCTGGGGCCAACGTCCTGACTTTC.